This T cell receptor beta chain was identified in a study of shared clonotypes between healthy human individuals (TCRdb year 2020). With respect to the entire study: The cohort comprised two women and three men aged 18 to 49 years. Per donor, three plates each were used for CD4 naive and CD4 memory, two for CD8 naive, and one for CD8 memory. Libraries were prepared and TCR repertoires were sequenced by different laboratories using diverse techniques, in order to increase sequencing depth and limit assay-specific biases. Blood TCR repertoires of a handful of healthy adults were deeply sequenced to estimate repertoire size and the extent of clonotype sharing between individuals. Each donor's leukapheresis produced roughly between roughly 0.9 and 8.9 billion PBMCs.

Healthy HIV-negative adults with no recently reported acute infections or vaccinations were included as donors. Every donor was a Caucasian adult living in Nashville, Tennessee, USA. Magnetic negative selection was used to enrich CD4+ T cells, after which naive cells were positively selected on CD45RA and the negative fraction became the memory subset. After blood collection by leukapheresis, PBMCs were isolated using Ficoll-Histopaque density gradient centrifugation and then cryopreserved in the vapor phase of liquid nitrogen. Analytical flow cytometry was used to check the purity and quantity of each magnetically sorted T cell population. From each sorted fraction, genomic DNA was isolated and quantified by UV absorbance on a Nanodrop 2000c. From its cysteine to its phenylalanine, the CDR3 spans 14 amino acids. The only DNA kept is the CDR3, 42 bases in frame from the first base. CDR1 and CDR2 were assigned from the germline V gene as MDHEN and SYDVKM. V loses 6 bases at its end and J loses 4 bases; junction bases beyond the gene matches: 9.

Details on this clone: Its antigen specificity is not known. No clone much larger than this one lies a single base away; base qualities are absent.

General findings and caveats noted by the study authors: Based on pairwise subsampling, the degree of clonotype sharing among donors was expected to be affected by sequencing depth. The genetic and exposure-history diversity represented was limited by the small number of donors. Sampling was limited to blood, and TCR repertoires in tissue likely differ from TCR repertoires in blood. Compared with non-shared clonotypes, clonotypes shared by all four sorted-subset donors had higher generation probabilities. Sharing across several donors was observed for around 4.8% of naive CD4, 3% to 4% of naive CD8, over 2% of memory CD4, and about 0.39% of memory CD8 clonotypes. Estimated clonotype richness was generally larger for naive than for memory subsets. Even with the large sequencing depth, rarefaction of the sorted-subset datasets indicated that sequencing was incomplete.

Using the deep immunoSEQ assay, TCR CDR3 regions were amplified from genomic DNA by multiplex PCR. Genomic DNA extracted from each cell subset was distributed evenly over all wells of several immunoSEQ 96-well plates, and each plate served as one replicate. Each replicate PCR for sorted subsets received about 200 ng genomic DNA, equal to roughly 29,000 T cell genomes. The purified libraries were quantified using a Qubit 3.0 fluorometer, sized with a Bioanalyzer 2100, and then quantified again using the KAPA Library Quantification kit. A separate single-read 150-cycle Illumina NextSeq 550 flow cell was used to sequence each immunoSEQ 96-well plate. Under the source paper's analysis protocol: Because only junctional sequences without quality scores were contained in the immunoSEQ output, filtering matching that applied to full-length reads could not be performed. Sequences were annotated with PyIR, a Python wrapper for IgBLAST v1.9, using IMGT germline references to assign V/J genes and CDR3. Reads with weak V/J assignments (E-value above 1e-6), missing CDR3, stop codons, out-of-frame junctions, or ambiguous translated residues were removed. V3J clonotypes were defined as sequences sharing an identical inferred V gene, J gene, and CDR3 amino acid sequence. To compute the percentage overlap between repertoires, the number of shared unique clonotypes was divided by the size of the smaller repertoire. Repertoire richness was assessed with RTK rarefaction, the Chao1 estimator, and Recon v2.1 estimates of unobserved clonotypes. Generation probabilities for all TCRbeta clonotypes obtained by the gDNA method from a handful of donors were computed using OLGA. Held by TCRdb, this immuneACCESS table contains in-frame sequences only and omits some clones. Under half of the omission traces to an unresolved V gene where checked; the cause of the rest is unknown. V, J and clone size are taken as reported in that table, and D and trimming were inferred from the DNA itself. Within this sample are 2 million to 2.5 million clones, with 90% to 95% of them counted one time only. Approximately 0.4% of the sample comes from the top ten.

The TCR comes from a man in his late teens or twenties in good health. Some clones in this sample may be carry-over from other donors' samples. Recombination linked TRBV28 to TRBJ2-7, and 7 junction bases match TRBD2. What was sequenced was naive CD4+ T cells from PBMCs. Per the publication, the cell subset or site label means: CD45RA+ positively selected. The CDR3 protein: CASSSRAGVYEQYF. The sequenced DNA: TGTGCCAGCAGCTCCAGGGCGGGAGTATACGAGCAGTACTTC. Extended through the reference TRBV28 and TRBJ2-7 proteins, this CDR3 yields the full variable domain: DVKVTQSSRYLVKRTGEKVFLECVQDMDHENMFWYRQDPGLGLRLIYFSYDVKMKEKGDIPEGYSVSREKKERFSLILESASTNQTSMYLCASSSRAGVYEQYFGPGTRLTVT.